This T cell receptor beta chain came from a study of CD8+ T cells in alopecia areata. Notes on this clone: Its cognate antigen is unknown. A junction end diverges from the germline sequence, so it may reflect a read error.

Germline-derived CDR1 and CDR2 are KGHSH and LQKENI. The CDR3 covers 14 residues. Lesional scalp punch biopsies and peripheral blood were collected from alopecia areata patients. Separation by sorting yielded CD4+ and CD8+ T cells from PBMCs. cDNA reverse transcribed from extracted RNA served as the sequencing template. Data came from immunoSEQ multiplex PCR; TCRdb stores just in-frame clones and leaves some out. This sample carries hundreds of thousands of clones, less than 80% of them seen once, and the ten largest clones take approximately 1.2%. Points from the study as a whole: Clonality in lesional scalp, especially alopecia totalis/universalis, exceeded that of normal scalp.

The sample consisted of CD4+ T cells sorted from blood, taken at week 0. The gene calls are TRBV18 and TRBJ1-5, with 9 bases that match TRBD1. This TCR was recovered from a human donor with alopecia areata. The CDR3 spells CASSPQGAHQPQHF. In nucleotides, the CDR3 is TGTGCCAGCTCTCCACAGGGGGCCCATCAGCCCCAGCATTTT.